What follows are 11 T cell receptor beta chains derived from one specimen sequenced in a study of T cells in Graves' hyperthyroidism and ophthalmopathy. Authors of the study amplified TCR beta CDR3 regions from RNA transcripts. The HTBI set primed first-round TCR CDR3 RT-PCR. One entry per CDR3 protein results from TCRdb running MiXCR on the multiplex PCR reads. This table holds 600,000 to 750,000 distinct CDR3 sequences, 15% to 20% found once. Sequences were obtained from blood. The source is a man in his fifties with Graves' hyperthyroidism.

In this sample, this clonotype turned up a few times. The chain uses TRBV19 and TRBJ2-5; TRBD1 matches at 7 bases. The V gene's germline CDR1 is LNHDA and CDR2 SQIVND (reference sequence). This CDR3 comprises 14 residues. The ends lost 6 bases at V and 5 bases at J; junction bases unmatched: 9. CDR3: CASRTTDRAETQYF. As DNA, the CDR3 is TGTGCCAGTAGAACCACCGACAGGGCTGAGACCCAGTACTTC. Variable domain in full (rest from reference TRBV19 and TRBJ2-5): DGGITQSPKYLFRKEGQNVTLSCEQNLNHDAMYWYRQDPGQGLRLIYYSQIVNDFQKGDIAEGYSVSREKKESFPLTVTSAQKNPTAFYLCASRTTDRAETQYFGPGTRLLVL.

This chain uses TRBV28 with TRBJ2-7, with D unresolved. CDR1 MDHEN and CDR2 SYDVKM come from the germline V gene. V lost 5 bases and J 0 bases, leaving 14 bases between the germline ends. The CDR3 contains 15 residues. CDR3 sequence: CASSPLIGSSYEQYF. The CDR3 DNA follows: TGTGCCAGCAGTCCCCTAATCGGGTCCTCCTACGAGCAGTACTTC.

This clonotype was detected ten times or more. For the CDR3, the DNA is TGTGCCAGCAGAGGGACAATCCAAGAGACCCAGTACTTC. As protein: CASRGTIQETQYF. The chain carries TRBV2 and TRBJ2-5; D might be TRBD1 (6 bases). The length of the CDR3 is 13 residues. Germline V gene sequence: CDR1 SNHLY, CDR2 FYNNEI. Trimming took 6 bases from V and 1 from J, leaving 9 bases between them.

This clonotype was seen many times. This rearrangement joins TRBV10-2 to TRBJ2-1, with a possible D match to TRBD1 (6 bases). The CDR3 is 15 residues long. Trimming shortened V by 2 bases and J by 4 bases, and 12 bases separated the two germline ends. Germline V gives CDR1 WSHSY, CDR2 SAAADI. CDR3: CASSERDMIYNEQFF. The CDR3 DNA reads TGCGCCAGCAGTGAGAGGGACATGATTTACAATGAGCAGTTCTTC.

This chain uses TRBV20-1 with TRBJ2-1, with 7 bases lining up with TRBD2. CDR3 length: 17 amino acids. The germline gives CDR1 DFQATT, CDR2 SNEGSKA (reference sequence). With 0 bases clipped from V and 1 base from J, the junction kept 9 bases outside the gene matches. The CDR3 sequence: CSARDRLADFSYNEQFF. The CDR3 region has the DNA TGCAGTGCTAGAGATCGCCTAGCGGACTTTTCCTACAATGAGCAGTTCTTC.

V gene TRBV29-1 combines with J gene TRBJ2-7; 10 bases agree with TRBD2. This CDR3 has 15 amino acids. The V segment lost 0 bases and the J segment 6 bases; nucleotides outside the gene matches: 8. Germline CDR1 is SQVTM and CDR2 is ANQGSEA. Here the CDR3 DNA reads TGCAGCGTTGAAGACCCTAGCGGGAGTGTCCGCGAGCAGTACTTC. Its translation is CSVEDPSGSVREQYF.

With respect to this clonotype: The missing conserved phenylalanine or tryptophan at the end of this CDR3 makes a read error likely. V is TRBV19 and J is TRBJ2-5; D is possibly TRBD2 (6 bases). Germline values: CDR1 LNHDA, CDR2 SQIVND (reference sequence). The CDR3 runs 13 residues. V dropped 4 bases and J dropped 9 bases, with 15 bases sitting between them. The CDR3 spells CASSTLPAGSQYL. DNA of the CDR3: TGTGCCAGTAGTACATTACCCGCGGGGTCCCAGTACCTC.

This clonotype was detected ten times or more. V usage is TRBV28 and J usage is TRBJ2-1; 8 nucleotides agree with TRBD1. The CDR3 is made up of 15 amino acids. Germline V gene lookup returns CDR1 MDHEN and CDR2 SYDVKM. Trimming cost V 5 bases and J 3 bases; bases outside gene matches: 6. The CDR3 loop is CASSPPGQVYNEQFF. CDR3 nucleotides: TGTGCCAGCAGTCCCCCGGGACAGGTCTACAATGAGCAGTTCTTC.

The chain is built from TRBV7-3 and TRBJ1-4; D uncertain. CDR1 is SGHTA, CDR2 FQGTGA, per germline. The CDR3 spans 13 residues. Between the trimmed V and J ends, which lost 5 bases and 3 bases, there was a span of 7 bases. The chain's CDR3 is CASSMSPNEKLFF. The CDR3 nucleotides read TGTGCCAGCAGCATGAGTCCTAATGAAAAACTGTTTTTT.

The CDR3 DNA reads as TGTGCCAGCAGCTCCCCGGGGAACGGGATGGGCAATGAGCAGTTCTTC. This sequence encodes CASSSPGNGMGNEQFF. The chain uses TRBV5-5 and TRBJ2-1; tentative D call: TRBD2 (5 bases). CDR1 SGHKS and CDR2 YYEKEE come from the germline V gene (reference sequence). The CDR3 has 16 amino acids. Trimming left V 3 bases short and J 6 bases short, with 19 bases between.

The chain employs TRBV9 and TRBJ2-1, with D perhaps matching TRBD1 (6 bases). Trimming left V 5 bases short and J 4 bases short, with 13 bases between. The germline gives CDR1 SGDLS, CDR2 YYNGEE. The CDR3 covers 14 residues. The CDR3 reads CASSPDGTYNEQFF. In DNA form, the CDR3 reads TGTGCCAGCAGTCCAGACGGGACATACAATGAGCAGTTCTTC.